The 12 T cell receptor beta chains below come from one sample, sequenced in a study of PD-1 blockade in classical Hodgkin lymphoma. Sequencing used immunoSEQ multiplex PCR; TCRdb keeps in-frame clones, though not all of them. There are 50,000 to 85,000 clones in the sample; over 55% occur only once, and approximately 9.1% lies in the top ten. Each patient experienced a relapse that followed autologous stem cell transplantation, and brentuximab vedotin exposure varied. Sequenced material: peripheral blood mononuclear cells (PBMCs), taken before the second cycle of nivolumab. These receptors were obtained from a human donor with classical Hodgkin lymphoma.

As to this clone: Other DNA variants within this sample encode the same CDR3. The rearrangement uses TRBV5-1 and TRBJ1-1, with 9 bases aligning to TRBD1. This CDR3 contains 17 residues. Germline V lookup: CDR1 SGHRS, CDR2 YFSETQ. Unmatched junction bases numbered 9, after V lost 2 bases and J lost 1 base. DNA of the CDR3: TGCGCCAGCAGCTTAGGGTACAGGGGGCAAAGGAACACTGAAGCTTTCTTT. Translated, it gives CASSLGYRGQRNTEAFF.

CDR3 sequence reads: CASSEEGFDYGYTF. The CDR3 nucleotides read TGTGCCAGCAGCGAGGAGGGTTTCGACTATGGCTACACCTTC. V gene TRBV9 combines with J gene TRBJ1-2; D gene ambiguous. Germline V gene sequence: CDR1 SGDLS, CDR2 YYNGEE. The V and J ends lost 3 bases and 3 bases respectively, with 12 bases between them. This CDR3 region has 14 residues.

The rearrangement links TRBV6-6 to TRBJ2-2; TRBD2 aligns across 7 bases. Germline V gives CDR1 MNHNY, CDR2 SVGAGI (reference sequence). Trimming removed 5 bases from V and 7 bases from J; junction bases left unmatched: 13. This CDR3 comprises 16 residues. Here the CDR3 reads CASSAPGLDGGGELFF. CDR3 DNA sequence: TGTGCCAGCAGTGCTCCTGGACTAGACGGGGGCGGGGAGCTGTTTTTT.

The chain uses TRBV5-6 and TRBJ2-7; maybe TRBD1 (5 bases). From germline, CDR1 is SGHDT and CDR2 YYEEEE. Trimming removed 2 bases at V and 3 bases at J, with 9 bases between. The CDR3 loop spans 13 amino acids. CDR3 amino acids: CASSLRGFYEQYF. The CDR3 nucleotides are TGTGCCAGCAGCTTAAGGGGCTTCTACGAGCAGTACTTC.

CDR3 nucleotides: TGTGCCAGCAGGCTTCCGGGGCCTAACTATGGCTACACCTTC. It specifies CASRLPGPNYGYTF. The V call is TRBV21-1, the J call TRBJ1-2. TRBV21-1 has pseudogene status. The CDR3 is made up of 14 amino acids.

Only a few counts were recorded for this clone. This chain connects TRBV7-3 to TRBJ2-7, with D unclear. Trimming cost V 1 base and J 5 bases, with 9 bases left between them. CDR1 and CDR2 from the germline V gene are SGHTA and FQGTGA. The CDR3 length is 13 residues. The CDR3 nucleotides read TGTGCCAGCAGCTTAATCCTCAAGGACGAGCAGTACTTC. This codes for CASSLILKDEQYF.

The rearrangement links TRBV5-1 to TRBJ2-7; D ambiguous. Per the germline V gene, CDR1 is SGHRS and CDR2 is YFSETQ. The CDR3 consists of 12 residues. V was cut by 2 bases and J by 4 bases, with 7 bases left in between. CDR3 sequence (DNA): TGCGCCAGCAGCTTAGGCGGTTACGAGCAGTACTTC. Its protein product is CASSLGGYEQYF.

The J gene is TRBJ2-2, the V gene TRBV11-3, with unresolved D. The V end was cut by 5 bases, the J end by 4 bases, with 11 bases between. This CDR3 has 14 amino acids. Germline V gene data show CDR1 as SGHNT and CDR2 as YENEEA. The CDR3 region is CASSRRVGTGELFF. Here the CDR3 DNA reads TGTGCCAGCAGCCGGCGAGTGGGCACCGGGGAGCTGTTTTTT.

The chain recombines TRBV11-3 with TRBJ1-1; 11 bases fit TRBD1. Germline CDR1 and CDR2: SGHNT and YENEEA. The CDR3 consists of 16 residues. The V gene end was trimmed by 1 base and the J gene end by 5 bases; junction bases not matched to a gene: 6. The CDR3 DNA follows: TGTGCCAGCAGCTTAGGAGGTTGGGACAGGGGGACTGAAGCTTTCTTT. Protein sequence: CASSLGGWDRGTEAFF.

In regard to this clone: The identical CDR3 is also encoded by other nucleotide sequences in the sample. The chain carries TRBV5-1 and TRBJ1-2; perhaps TRBD1 as D (5 bases). V lost 5 bases and J 8 bases, leaving 13 bases between the germline ends. CDR1 and CDR2 from the germline V gene are SGHRS and YFSETQ. The CDR3 spans 12 residues. CDR3 in amino acids: CASSPDSYGYTF. The DNA of the CDR3 is TGCGCCAGCAGTCCTGACAGTTACGGCTACACCTTC.

V usage is TRBV6-6 and J usage is TRBJ1-1, with TRBD1 identical over 10 bases. Germline V lookup: CDR1 MNHNY, CDR2 SVGAGI (reference sequence). V was clipped by 2 bases and J by 8 bases; unmatched bases: 5. The CDR3 extends over 14 amino acids. The CDR3 nucleotides are TGTGCCAGCAGTTACGACAGGGGGCGTCTGGAAGCTTTCTTT. The encoded protein is CASSYDRGRLEAFF.

This chain connects TRBV7-8 to TRBJ1-5; no clear D. The CDR3 spans 16 residues. Trimming stripped 1 base from V and 0 bases from J, with 10 bases between. Per the germline V gene, CDR1 is SGHVS and CDR2 is FQNEAQ. As DNA, the CDR3 is TGTGCCAGCAGCTTAGGCAGCCTTTATAGCAATCAGCCCCAGCATTTT. Its protein product is CASSLGSLYSNQPQHF.